The clone carrying this T cell receptor (beta chain) was observed many times. Its antigen is unidentified. This specimen belongs to a study of Graves' ophthalmopathy and Graves' hyperthyroidism. The study's findings and limits: Cross-validated, the 13-signature model showed 87.88%/81.08% sensitivity/specificity, and 80%/75% in the test set.

For repertoire sequencing, the TCR beta CDR3 regions were amplified from RNA transcripts. HTBI primers primed a first-round RT-PCR, and a second-round multiplex PCR followed. A single record per CDR3 protein comes from TCRdb applying MiXCR to the multiplex PCR reads. The data show about 410,000 distinct CDR3 sequences, with around 18% seen just once and 1.6% held by the top ten. Other autoimmune disease, uncontrolled infection, pregnancy and lactation led to exclusion. Orbital computed tomography and thyroid ultrasound, along with TRAb, serum thyroxine and clinical symptoms, underpinned diagnosis. The authors used Ficoll-Paque density gradient centrifugation to separate PBMCs. The input was 7.5 to 10 ml of fresh peripheral blood. CDR3 size: 15 residues. The germline CDR1 and CDR2 sequences are SGHDT and YYEEEE. V was pared by 0 bases and J by 1 base, with 3 bases of the junction left unmatched.

The chain joins TRBV5-6 to TRBJ1-1; 7 positions match TRBD1. Sequenced: peripheral blood. This TCR was sampled from a woman aged 18-29 years with Graves' ophthalmopathy. The CDR3 DNA reads as TGTGCCAGCAGCTTGGTGGGACAGCAGAACACTGAAGCTTTCTTT. Translating gives CASSLVGQQNTEAFF.